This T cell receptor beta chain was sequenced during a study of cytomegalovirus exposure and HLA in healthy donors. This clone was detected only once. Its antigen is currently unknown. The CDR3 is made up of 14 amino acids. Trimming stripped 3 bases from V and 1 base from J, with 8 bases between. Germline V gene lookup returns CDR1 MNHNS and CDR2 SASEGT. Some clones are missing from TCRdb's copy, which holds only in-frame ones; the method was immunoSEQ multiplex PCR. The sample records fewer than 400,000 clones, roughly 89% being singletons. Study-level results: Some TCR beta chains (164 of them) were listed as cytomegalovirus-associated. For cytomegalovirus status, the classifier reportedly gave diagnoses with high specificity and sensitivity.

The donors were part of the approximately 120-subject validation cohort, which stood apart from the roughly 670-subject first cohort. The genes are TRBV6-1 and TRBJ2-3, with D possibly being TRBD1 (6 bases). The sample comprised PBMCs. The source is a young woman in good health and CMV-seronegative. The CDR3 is CASSEGAGTDTQYF. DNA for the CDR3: TGTGCCAGCAGTGAGGGGGCCGGCACAGATACGCAGTATTTT.